This is a list of T cell receptor beta chains from one sample in a study of spatial heterogeneity in lung cancer. A single record per CDR3 protein comes from TCRdb applying MiXCR to the 5' RACE reads. The sample consists of tens of thousands of distinct CDR3 sequences, around 12% of them appearing once. The sequencing used PBMCs, collected at surgery. These receptors came from a male donor with early-stage non-small cell lung cancer. CDR3s include the opening cysteine and the closing phenylalanine or tryptophan. D genes are given only for firm matches. Part of the rows lack a size; the others show once, few, many or a class for expanded clones.

J,D,size,V,CDR3,DNA
TRBJ1-5,TRBD1,many,TRBV27,CASSSGGAGNQPQHF,TGTGCCAGCAGTTCAGGGGGCGCCGGCAATCAGCCCCAGCATTTT
TRBJ1-4,TRBD1,many,TRBV12-3/TRBV12-4,CASSHTGGDEKLFF,TGTGCCAGCAGCCATACAGGGGGCGATGAAAAACTGTTTTTT
TRBJ1-5,.,few,TRBV20-1,CSASIEQGGQPQHF,TGCAGTGCTAGTATAGAACAGGGTGGGCAGCCCCAGCATTTT
TRBJ2-5,TRBD2,.,TRBV29-1,CSVEVGLAGARQETQYF,TGCAGCGTTGAGGTGGGACTAGCGGGGGCCCGGCAAGAGACCCAGTACTTC
TRBJ2-1,.,.,TRBV12-3/TRBV12-4,CASSFWGSGAYNEQFF,TGTGCCAGCAGTTTTTGGGGGTCAGGGGCCTACAATGAGCAGTTCTTC
TRBJ1-5,.,once,TRBV20-1,CSARDPVSNQPQHF,TGCAGTGCTAGGGACCCGGTCAGCAATCAGCCCCAGCATTTT
TRBJ1-1,.,.,TRBV5-1,CASSSHPNTEAFF,TGCGCCAGCAGCAGTCATCCGAACACTGAAGCTTTCTTT
TRBJ1-1,.,few,TRBV28,CASSLGGQRNTEAFF,TGTGCCAGCAGTTTAGGGGGACAAAGGAACACTGAAGCTTTCTTT
TRBJ1-5,.,few,TRBV6-2/TRBV6-3,CASKAGYSNQPQHF,TGTGCCAGCAAGGCGGGGTATAGCAATCAGCCCCAGCATTTT
TRBJ1-2,.,many,TRBV12-3/TRBV12-4,CASSLFGRANYGYTF,TGTGCCAGCAGTTTATTCGGGCGGGCTAACTATGGCTACACCTTC
TRBJ2-7,TRBD1,.,TRBV20-1,CSATETGGPYEQYF,TGCAGTGCTACCGAGACAGGGGGCCCCTACGAGCAGTACTTC
TRBJ1-5,.,few,TRBV20-1,CSANRGNQPQHF,TGCAGTGCTAACAGAGGCAATCAGCCCCAGCATTTT
TRBJ2-7,TRBD1,.,TRBV4-3,CASSQDLERGDRAYEQYF,TGCGCCAGCAGCCAAGATTTAGAGCGCGGGGACAGGGCCTACGAGCAGTACTTC
TRBJ2-7,.,few,TRBV2,CASRKDVNSYEQYF,TGTGCCAGCAGGAAGGACGTGAACTCCTACGAGCAGTACTTC
TRBJ2-4,TRBD2,many,TRBV28,CASSNPSVVAGGPEDIQYF,TGTGCCAGCAGTAACCCCTCTGTAGTAGCGGGAGGGCCCGAAGACATTCAGTACTTC
TRBJ2-3,.,few,TRBV4-2,CASSQEVAARTDTQYF,TGTGCCAGCAGCCAAGAGGTAGCGGCGCGCACAGATACGCAGTATTTT